The 13 T cell receptor beta chains listed next were all sequenced from one sample in a study of blood T cell repertoires in COVID-19. Repertoires were generated with immunoSEQ multiplex PCR, while TCRdb's copy carries only in-frame clones and drops some. The data show under 150,000 clones, with 85% to 90% seen just once and roughly 4% held by the top ten. Sequenced material: peripheral blood. Receptor source: a middle-aged woman with acute or convalescent COVID-19.

The rearrangement uses TRBV2 and TRBJ2-2; 11 positions match TRBD1. Trimming at V came to 3 bases and at J to 7 bases, leaving 4 bases not matched to a gene. Germline loops: CDR1 SNHLY, CDR2 FYNNEI. The CDR3 has 15 amino acids. CDR3 sequence reads: CASSERTGGFGELFF. The CDR3 region has the DNA TGTGCCAGCAGTGAGAGGACAGGGGGCTTCGGGGAGCTGTTTTTT.

The gene calls are TRBV7-9 and TRBJ2-2, with 8 bases that match TRBD2. The J segment lost 7 bases and the V segment lost 1 base, leaving 11 bases of the junction unmatched. The CDR3 extends over 17 amino acids. Germline CDR1 reads SEHNR; CDR2 reads FQNEAQ (reference sequence). CDR3: CASSLDPSGSSIGELFF. CDR3 DNA sequence: TGTGCCAGCAGCTTAGACCCCAGCGGGAGTTCAATCGGGGAGCTGTTTTTT.

The rearrangement joins TRBV5-4 to TRBJ2-1; 9 bases align to TRBD2. Germline V gives CDR1 SGHNT, CDR2 YYREEE (reference sequence). The CDR3 runs 17 residues. With V trimmed by 0 bases and J by 4 bases, 8 bases remained unmatched. DNA of the CDR3: TGTGCCAGCAGCTTGGCCCAAGCGGGAGGTTCGTACAATGAGCAGTTCTTC. Its translation: CASSLAQAGGSYNEQFF.

V and J are TRBV7-9 and TRBJ1-2; D not certain. In germline, CDR1 is SEHNR, CDR2 FQNEAQ (reference sequence). The length of the CDR3 is 14 residues. V lost 3 bases and J lost 3, with 11 bases in between. The CDR3 region is CASSFRHSYYGYTF. In nucleotides, the CDR3 is TGTGCCAGCAGCTTTCGGCACAGCTACTATGGCTACACCTTC. The full variable domain, its missing parts supplied by reference TRBV7-9 and TRBJ1-2, is DTGVSQNPRHKITKRGQNVTFRCDPISEHNRLYWYRQTLGQGPEFLTYFQNEAQLEKSRLLSDRFSAERPKGSFSTLEIQRTEQGDSAMYLCASSFRHSYYGYTFGSGTRLTVV.

J is TRBJ1-1 and V is TRBV7-9; D perhaps matches TRBD1 (6 bases). Germline-derived CDR1 and CDR2 are SEHNR and FQNEAQ (reference sequence). This CDR3 comprises 15 residues. The V gene lost 3 bases and the J gene lost 5 bases, with 16 bases spanning the gap. The CDR3 sequence: CASSFLGGAETEAFF. For the CDR3, the DNA is TGTGCCAGCAGCTTCCTCGGGGGGGCGGAAACTGAAGCTTTCTTT.

J is TRBJ1-1 and V is TRBV28; tentative D call: TRBD1 (5 bases). V was cut by 8 bases and J by 1 base, with 14 bases left in between. In germline, CDR1 is MDHEN, CDR2 SYDVKM. This CDR3 contains 14 residues. The DNA for the CDR3 is TGTGCCAGCTACAGTGGGGGGAAGAACACTGAAGCTTTCTTT. This codes for CASYSGGKNTEAFF.

The V gene is TRBV29-1, the J gene TRBJ2-1, with 8 positions matching TRBD2. The length of the CDR3 is 15 residues. The junction had 9 bases not matched to a gene; V was cut back by 8 bases and J by 0 bases. Germline values: CDR1 SQVTM, CDR2 ANQGSEA. The CDR3 nucleotides read TGCAGCTTAGCTGGCGGGGGGATCTCCTACAATGAGCAGTTCTTC. Its translation: CSLAGGGISYNEQFF.

V usage is TRBV25-1 and J usage is TRBJ2-7, with 8 bases fitting TRBD1. The germline gives CDR1 MGHDK, CDR2 SYGVNS. Trimming removed 11 bases from V and 6 bases from J; junction bases left unmatched: 15. The CDR3 consists of 14 residues. The CDR3 spells CASIQKTGAGEQYF. Here the CDR3 DNA reads TGTGCCTCCATCCAAAAGACAGGGGCAGGCGAGCAGTACTTC.

The table lists this clone with a count of one. The gene calls are TRBV9 and TRBJ2-5, with TRBD2 matching 13 bases. Germline CDR1 is SGDLS and CDR2 is YYNGEE. The CDR3 is made up of 15 amino acids. Trimming at V came to 4 bases and at J to 5 bases, leaving 5 bases not matched to a gene. This CDR3 is CASSSLLAGGETQYF. The CDR3, as DNA: TGTGCCAGCAGCTCCCTACTAGCGGGAGGGGAGACCCAGTACTTC.

This chain joins TRBV21-1 and TRBJ1-1; the D call in the table, TRBD1, was not verified against the DNA. TRBV21-1 is marked as a pseudogene. The CDR3 loop spans 15 amino acids. The CDR3 bases are TGTGCCAGCAGCAAAGCGCTTTGGGGCAGAGCTGAAGCTTTCTTT. Its translation: CASSKALWGRAEAFF.

This clone has a single count. The V gene is TRBV7-3, the J gene TRBJ2-5; 13 bases map to TRBD2. The CDR3 runs 16 residues. V lost 4 bases and J lost 5; bases outside the gene matches: 7. Germline V CDR1 and CDR2: SGHTA, FQGTGA. Here the CDR3 reads CASSSQGLAGMETQYF. The CDR3 coding sequence is TGTGCCAGCAGCTCCCAGGGACTAGCGGGGATGGAGACCCAGTACTTC.

The chain is built from TRBV5-1 and TRBJ2-6, with TRBD1 matching 9 bases. This CDR3 has 16 residues. CDR1 SGHRS and CDR2 YFSETQ come from the germline V gene. J gave up 2 bases and V 0 bases, and 0 bases lay outside the gene matches. The CDR3 reads CASSLDRGPGANVLTF. CDR3 coding DNA: TGCGCCAGCAGCTTGGACAGGGGGCCTGGGGCCAACGTCCTGACTTTC.

A single count supports this clone. The chain has TRBV10-3 and TRBJ1-6; 9 bases match TRBD1. The CDR3 contains 14 residues. Trimming took 3 bases from V and 7 from J; bases not matched to a gene: 1. Germline values: CDR1 ENHRY, CDR2 SYGVKD. The chain's CDR3 is CAISDDRGNSPLHF. CDR3 bases: TGTGCCATCAGTGATGACAGGGGGAATTCACCCCTCCACTTT.